This T cell receptor beta chain emerged from a study of T-cell reconstitution after alpha-beta-depleted transplantation in children. This clonotype has more than one count but fewer than ten. Preparation of the TCRbeta library was carried out with unique molecular identifiers. TCRdb re-analysed the PCR reads in MiXCR, keeping a single row per CDR3 protein. The sample yields about half a million distinct CDR3 sequences, around 12% seen once. Germline values: CDR1 MNHEY, CDR2 SMNVEV (reference sequence). CDR3 length: 13 residues. The V end lost 4 bases, the J end lost 0 bases, and 6 bases lay between the germline ends.

This chain joins TRBV27 and TRBJ1-2; D gene uncertain. This TCR was sampled from a human donor who donated a stem cell graft to a child with combined immunodeficiency. Specimen: PBMCs from the stem cell graft donor, collected from the stem cell graft. For the CDR3, the DNA is TGTGCCAGCAGTTCATACCCTAACTATGGCTACACCTTC. Protein product: CASSSYPNYGYTF.